Detailed here is one TCR beta chain. The record originates from a study of CD4 T cell repertoires in COVID-19. Profiled with immunoSEQ multiplex PCR; TCRdb holds only in-frame clones, not every one. This table holds approximately 75,000 clones, approximately 83% found once. The receptor's source is a human donor who had COVID-19. This specimen consisted of CD4+ T cells from peripheral blood, obtained after recovery from COVID-19.

In DNA, the CDR3 is TGTGCCAGCAGTCTAACGACGAGCTCCTACAATGAGCAGTTCTTC. Its protein product is CASSLTTSSYNEQFF. The V gene is TRBV6-6, the J gene TRBJ2-1; no clear D. This CDR3 region has 15 residues. V lost 5 bases to trimming and J lost 0 bases, with 11 bases between them. CDR1 is MNHNY, CDR2 SVGAGI, per germline (reference sequence).